The 12 T cell receptor beta chains given below trace back to one sample, sequenced in a study of cytomegalovirus exposure and HLA in healthy donors. The PCR contained 60 Vbeta and 13 Jbeta primers. Only in-frame clones appear in the TCRdb table, and some are missing; sequencing was by immunoSEQ multiplex PCR. The profile shows some 180,000 clones, about 80% of them singletons. The source material was PBMCs. These receptors came from a man aged 35-49 years in good health and CMV-seronegative.

The V and J genes are TRBV6-6 and TRBJ2-1; 7 bases align to TRBD1. This CDR3 comprises 16 residues. Germline values: CDR1 MNHNY, CDR2 SVGAGI (reference sequence). Germline trimming cut 0 bases from V and 6 bases from J; bases unmatched to any gene: 8. The DNA for the CDR3 is TGTGCCAGCAGTTACTCTGCAGGGGGTCAAGGCAATGAGCAGTTCTTC. Protein: CASSYSAGGQGNEQFF.

This chain connects TRBV19 to TRBJ1-6, with a possible D match to TRBD1 (6 bases). This CDR3 spans 15 amino acids. V was clipped by 3 bases and J by 9 bases, with 15 bases between them. CDR1 LNHDA and CDR2 SQIVND come from the germline V gene (reference sequence). The CDR3 loop reads CASSITVQGSSPLHF. The DNA of the CDR3 is TGTGCCAGTAGTATTACAGTACAGGGAAGTTCACCCCTCCACTTT.

This clone has only one observation. This sequence joins TRBV5-6 and TRBJ1-2; D remains ambiguous. Germline values: CDR1 SGHDT, CDR2 YYEEEE. Trimming left V 2 bases short and J 8 bases short, with 10 bases between. The CDR3 has 12 residues. The CDR3 is CASSFPPGGYTF. CDR3 nucleotides: TGTGCCAGCAGCTTCCCCCCCGGGGGCTACACCTTC. The variable domain in full, with the rest retrieved from reference TRBV5-6 and TRBJ1-2, is DAGVTQSPTHLIKTRGQQVTLRCSPKSGHDTVSWYQQALGQGPQFIFQYYEEEERQRGNFPDRFSGHQFPNYSSELNVNALLLGDSALYLCASSFPPGGYTFGSGTRLTVV.

The CDR3 DNA reads as TGCGCCAGCACCCCCTCCGGCAGGGATGGAAACACCATATATTTT. It is translated as CASTPSGRDGNTIYF. The rearrangement joins TRBV5-1 to TRBJ1-3, with D possibly matching TRBD1 (5 bases). Germline V gene lookup returns CDR1 SGHRS and CDR2 YFSETQ. The CDR3 totals 15 residues. Deletions cut 6 bases from V and 3 bases from J, with 16 bases between.

This clone was found once. The V gene is TRBV29-1, the J gene TRBJ2-1, with D perhaps matching TRBD2 (6 bases). Between the trimmed V and J ends, which lost 1 base and 6 bases, there was a span of 10 bases. CDR1 is SQVTM and CDR2 is ANQGSEA in the germline V gene. CDR3 length equals 13 residues. CDR3 protein: CSVEGLARNEQFF. The CDR3 DNA is TGCAGCGTTGAAGGGCTAGCGCGCAATGAGCAGTTCTTC.

This chain joins TRBV6-1 and TRBJ2-7; 9 nucleotides agree with TRBD2. The CDR3 runs to 15 residues. CDR1 is MNHNS, CDR2 SASEGT, per germline. Losses at the gene ends were 0 bases for V and 5 bases for J; bases not matched to a gene: 5. CDR3 nucleotides: TGTGCCAGCAGTGAAGCTAGCGGGAGAGTCAACGAGCAGTACTTC. Translating it yields CASSEASGRVNEQYF.

The V gene is TRBV2, the J gene TRBJ1-3; D perhaps matches TRBD1 (6 bases). V lost 3 bases, J lost 0 bases, and 9 bases lay in between. CDR3 length: 15 amino acids. Germline V gene lookup returns CDR1 SNHLY and CDR2 FYNNEI. The DNA of the CDR3 is TGTGCCAGCAGTGACCTACAGGGCTCTGGAAACACCATATATTTT. As protein: CASSDLQGSGNTIYF.

The chain combines TRBV5-1 with TRBJ2-3; 8 positions agree with TRBD2. The CDR3 totals 15 residues. Trimming took 4 bases from V and 0 from J; bases not matched to a gene: 4. Germline CDR1 is SGHRS and CDR2 is YFSETQ. The CDR3 here is CASSTAGGSTDTQYF. Here the CDR3 DNA reads TGCGCCAGCAGCACGGCGGGGGGTAGCACAGATACGCAGTATTTT.

The chain has TRBV5-4 and TRBJ1-1; a possible D gene is TRBD1 (6 bases). Germline CDR1 reads SGHNT; CDR2 reads YYREEE (reference sequence). The germline V and J ends were trimmed by 4 bases and 1 base, with 14 bases remaining between them. The CDR3 sequence is 15 residues long. The CDR3 sequence: CASSGPGGANTEAFF. CDR3 bases: TGTGCCAGCAGCGGGCCGGGGGGCGCGAACACTGAAGCTTTCTTT.

This clone appeared a single time. The chain carries TRBV2 and TRBJ2-7; 9 bases match TRBD1. With 3 bases clipped from V and 2 bases from J, the junction kept 5 bases outside the gene matches. The CDR3 extends over 15 amino acids. Germline loops: CDR1 SNHLY, CDR2 FYNNEI. CDR3 region: CASSDTGGRTYEQYF. DNA of the CDR3: TGTGCCAGCAGTGATACAGGGGGCAGGACCTACGAGCAGTACTTC.

The rearrangement uses TRBV4-3 and TRBJ2-1; TRBD1 matches 9 bases. V was clipped by 0 bases and J by 7 bases; unmatched bases: 7. There are 16 residues in the CDR3. In germline, CDR1 is LGHNA, CDR2 YSLEER. CDR3 region: CASSQDRTGEYNEQFF. DNA of the CDR3: TGCGCCAGCAGCCAAGACCGGACAGGGGAGTATAATGAGCAGTTCTTC.

J is TRBJ2-3 and V is TRBV29-1; no definite D call. The length of the CDR3 is 13 residues. V lost 2 bases and J lost 0, with 6 bases in between. Germline lookup yields CDR1 SQVTM and CDR2 ANQGSEA. The CDR3: CSVELGSTDTQYF. CDR3 DNA sequence: TGCAGCGTTGAATTGGGCAGCACAGATACGCAGTATTTT.